This TCR beta chain was found in a study of T cell responses to AZD1222 COVID-19 vaccine. Study-level points and caveats: Spike-specific TCR breadth rose after two AZD1222 doses, and depth rose as well.

The length of the CDR3 is 11 residues. J lost 6 bases, V lost 4 bases, and 1 base had no gene match. Germline-derived CDR1 and CDR2 are SQVTM and ANQGSEA. This clone turned up a few times. Its specificity is unknown. The protocol was immunoSEQ multiplex PCR, while the TCRdb copy is restricted to in-frame clones and leaves out a portion. In the table there are more than 85,000 clones, 91% of which are singletons. The rearrangement joins TRBV29-1 to TRBJ1-2, with 8 bases identical to TRBD1. This material consisted of peripheral blood, taken on day 0 of AZD1222 vaccination. The sequence derives from an adult in good health. The DNA of the CDR3 is TGCAGCGTTGGACAGGGGAATGGCTACACCTTC. Translating gives CSVGQGNGYTF.